This entry concerns a single TCR beta chain. Its matching antigen is unknown. This sample was included in a study of cytomegalovirus exposure and HLA in healthy donors. CDR3 length: 16 amino acids. Per germline, CDR1 SGHDT and CDR2 YYEEEE. Both 60 Vbeta primers and 13 Jbeta primers went into the PCR. Only in-frame clones appear in the TCRdb table, and some are missing; sequencing was by immunoSEQ multiplex PCR. In the table there are about 150,000 clones, 72% of which are singletons. Study results and limitations: Sequencing depth roughly uniform across donors was assumed in presence/absence analyses.

This sequence originates from a man aged 35 to 55 in good health and CMV-seronegative. V gene TRBV5-6 combines with J gene TRBJ2-5; a weak D match, TRBD2 (7 bases). The closer fit of TRBJ2-7 to the DNA end suggests the J call may be wrong. The sample taken for sequencing was PBMCs. The CDR3 nucleotides read TGTGCCAGCAGCTCCCCCGGACTAGGGGGTGGTTACGAGCAGTACTTC. Protein product: CASSSPGLGGGYEQYF.